The 22 T cell receptor beta chains presented below share a single source sample, sequenced in a study of T-cell memory formation after mild COVID-19. A single record per CDR3 protein comes from TCRdb applying MiXCR to the 5' RACE reads. Here the sample spans roughly 80,000 distinct CDR3 sequences, approximately 13% being singletons. Sequencing was carried out using PBMCs or a T cell subset sorted from them (not recorded which). The receptors here all came from an adult woman who had mild COVID-19 (a few samples of this study predate the infection). Cell type and time point are not known.

The gene calls are TRBV6-6 and TRBJ2-2; D gene ambiguous. V lost 6 bases and J 1 base, leaving 15 bases between the germline ends. CDR1 is MNHNY, CDR2 SVGAGI, per germline (reference sequence). This CDR3 contains 16 residues. The CDR3 DNA reads as TGTGCCAGCAGCCGAATTACTAAGGAGAACACCGGGGAGCTGTTTTTT. This sequence encodes CASSRITKENTGELFF.

In this sample, this clonotype turned up a few times. V gene TRBV11-2 combines with J gene TRBJ2-7; D is perhaps TRBD2 (7 bases). The germline V and J ends were trimmed by 1 base and 4 bases, with 14 bases remaining between them. This CDR3 is built from 15 residues. Germline assignment: CDR1 SGHAT and CDR2 FQNNGV. CDR3 sequence: CASSLARGRGYEQYF. The DNA of the CDR3 is TGTGCCAGCAGCTTAGCCCGGGGGAGGGGGTACGAGCAGTACTTC.

The J gene is TRBJ2-6, the V gene TRBV4-2, with 8 bases matching TRBD1. Germline V gene data show CDR1 as LGHNA and CDR2 as YNFKEQ. This CDR3 spans 17 amino acids. V shed 5 bases, J shed 3 bases, and the junction held 9 bases outside the gene matches. Written as DNA, the CDR3 is TGTGCCAGCAGCGTGCGGACAGGGCTCTTTGGGGCCAACGTCCTGACTTTC. As protein: CASSVRTGLFGANVLTF.

This clonotype was seen a handful of times. The chain joins TRBV7-9 to TRBJ1-2; no reliable D call. V was shortened by 3 bases and J by 3 bases, with 8 bases between the two germline ends. This CDR3 contains 13 residues. Looked up from germline, CDR1 is SEHNR and CDR2 is FQNEAQ (reference sequence). CDR3 loop: CASSFHSDYGYTF. The CDR3, as DNA: TGTGCCAGCAGCTTCCACAGTGACTATGGCTACACCTTC.

The chain couples TRBV27 to TRBJ2-3, with D unclear. Germline-derived CDR1 and CDR2 are MNHEY and SMNVEV (reference sequence). The V end was cut by 4 bases, the J end by 6 bases, with 11 bases between. The CDR3 runs 13 residues. The CDR3: CASSSLGFDTQYF. In DNA form, the CDR3 reads TGTGCCAGCAGTTCCCTGGGATTTGATACGCAGTATTTT.

This clonotype has more than one count but fewer than ten. This rearrangement joins TRBV6-2 or TRBV6-3 to TRBJ2-1; weak D call: TRBD1 (6 bases). There are 16 residues in the CDR3. V was cut by 8 bases and J by 3 bases, with 20 bases left in between. Germline CDR1 is MNHEY and CDR2 is SVGEGT. CDR3 sequence reads: CASGATGTRIYNEQFF. CDR3 in DNA: TGTGCCAGCGGGGCGACCGGGACACGGATCTACAATGAGCAGTTCTTC.

The chain is built from TRBV7-9 and TRBJ2-7, with TRBD1 matching over 8 bases. The CDR3 totals 13 residues. V shed 5 bases and J 9 bases; nucleotides not matched to a gene: 9. CDR1 SEHNR and CDR2 FQNEAQ come from the germline V gene (reference sequence). The CDR3 protein is CASSQWTGPGQYF. DNA for the CDR3: TGTGCCAGCAGCCAGTGGACAGGGCCTGGGCAGTACTTC.

The rearrangement links TRBV7-9 to TRBJ1-2; 7 positions match TRBD1. CDR3 length: 15 amino acids. CDR1 SEHNR and CDR2 FQNEAQ come from the germline V gene (reference sequence). J lost 2 bases, V lost 2 bases, and 5 bases had no gene match. CDR3 in DNA: TGTGCCAGCAGCTTAACGGGACAGCGAAACTATGGCTACACCTTC. Translated, it gives CASSLTGQRNYGYTF.

This clonotype has only a few counts. The chain employs TRBV5-1 and TRBJ2-1, with TRBD1 matching 11 bases. Losses at the gene ends were 0 bases for V and 7 bases for J; bases not matched to a gene: 3. The CDR3 spans 15 residues. CDR1 and CDR2 from the germline V gene are SGHRS and YFSETQ. CDR3 coding DNA: TGCGCCAGCAGCTTGGAAGGGACAGGGGGAAATGAGCAGTTCTTC. This encodes CASSLEGTGGNEQFF.

This clonotype was counted between two and nine times. This chain joins TRBV9 and TRBJ2-7; D gene uncertain. Germline CDR1 and CDR2: SGDLS and YYNGEE. The CDR3 covers 15 residues. Trimming took off 0 bases at V and 5 bases at J, with 15 bases between the two ends. As DNA, the CDR3 is TGTGCCAGCAGCGTAGATCCTACCCCCCCGGACGAGCAGTACTTC. Translating it yields CASSVDPTPPDEQYF.

In this sample, this clonotype turned up a few times. The rearrangement joins TRBV29-1 to TRBJ2-7; TRBD1 agrees at 9 bases. Germline CDR1 is SQVTM and CDR2 is ANQGSEA. This CDR3 comprises 14 residues. V lost 5 bases and J lost 2; bases outside the gene matches: 7. The CDR3 sequence is CSVLPGTGTYEQYF. The DNA of the CDR3 is TGCAGCGTTTTACCCGGGACAGGGACCTACGAGCAGTACTTC.

The gene calls are TRBV12-3 or TRBV12-4 and TRBJ2-3; 12 positions agree with TRBD2. J was trimmed by 5 bases and V by 2 bases; bases with no gene match: 5. The CDR3 extends over 16 amino acids. The CDR3 protein is CASSLPTSGREDTQYF. The DNA of the CDR3 is TGTGCCAGCAGTTTACCGACTAGCGGGAGAGAAGATACGCAGTATTTT.

This sequence joins TRBV7-2 and TRBJ2-3; the D gene is possibly TRBD1 (6 bases). This CDR3 comprises 19 residues. Deletions cut 1 base from V and 2 bases from J, with 22 bases between. Per germline, CDR1 SGHTA and CDR2 FQGNSA. The DNA for the CDR3 is TGTGCCAGCAGCTTAGAGGTTCTACCAGGGGTCCCCCCCACAGATACGCAGTATTTT. It translates to CASSLEVLPGVPPTDTQYF.

This clonotype appeared a few times. V is TRBV29-1 and J is TRBJ1-2; tentative D call: TRBD1 (5 bases). V lost 1 base and J 0 bases, leaving 12 bases between the germline ends. This CDR3 contains 15 residues. Germline assignment: CDR1 SQVTM and CDR2 ANQGSEA. In DNA form, the CDR3 reads TGCAGCGTTGAAGTCGGGACGCAATCTAACTATGGCTACACCTTC. Translation gives CSVEVGTQSNYGYTF.

This clonotype came up a few times. The CDR3 DNA reads as TGTGCCAGCAGCTTATATAGTTGGGAGACCCAGTACTTC. It yields the protein CASSLYSWETQYF. The chain links TRBV7-9 to TRBJ2-5; the D is unclear. The germline V gene has CDR1 SEHNR and CDR2 FQNEAQ (reference sequence). The germline V and J ends were trimmed by 2 bases and 5 bases, with 9 bases remaining between them. The CDR3 contains 13 residues.

This clonotype showed up just a few times. The genes are TRBV5-1 and TRBJ1-1; tentatively, D is TRBD1 (5 bases). CDR3 length equals 16 residues. The V end lost 0 bases, the J end lost 3 bases, and 15 bases lay between the germline ends. Per the germline V gene, CDR1 is SGHRS and CDR2 is YFSETQ. The CDR3 spells CASSLGTAGVDTEAFF. DNA for the CDR3: TGCGCCAGCAGCTTGGGGACCGCGGGGGTTGACACTGAAGCTTTCTTT. The full variable domain, rest sourced from reference TRBV5-1 and TRBJ1-1, is KAGVTQTPRYLIKTRGQQVTLSCSPISGHRSVSWYQQTPGQGLQFLFEYFSETQRNKGNFPGRFSGRQFSNSRSEMNVSTLELGDSALYLCASSLGTAGVDTEAFFGQGTRLTVV.

The V and J genes are TRBV7-9 and TRBJ2-3; D might be TRBD2 (6 bases). Germline V gene data show CDR1 as SEHNR and CDR2 as FQNEAQ (reference sequence). This CDR3 has 15 residues. V was cut by 3 bases and J by 0 bases, with 10 bases left in between. CDR3 DNA: TGTGCCAGCAGCTTCGGGGGTTCTAGCACAGATACGCAGTATTTT. Translating gives CASSFGGSSTDTQYF.

V usage is TRBV6-2 or TRBV6-3 and J usage is TRBJ2-6; D possibly corresponds to TRBD2 (6 bases). The CDR3 length is 15 residues. The germline V gene encodes CDR1 MNHEY and CDR2 SVGEGT. V lost 6 bases, J lost 1 base, and 10 bases lay in between. CDR3 in DNA: TGTGCCAGCAGCCACGGGACTTCTGGGGCCAACGTCCTGACTTTC. Translating it yields CASSHGTSGANVLTF.

The rearrangement joins TRBV5-4 to TRBJ2-7; maybe TRBD1 (6 bases). V gave up 4 bases and J gave up 6 bases, with 20 bases separating them. Germline V gene data show CDR1 as SGHNT and CDR2 as YYREEE (reference sequence). The CDR3 sequence is 15 residues long. Here the CDR3 DNA reads TGTGCCAGCAGCCTCTATCAGGGGCTCACTACCGAGCAGTACTTC. It is translated as CASSLYQGLTTEQYF.

This clonotype was found a few times. The chain couples TRBV12-3 or TRBV12-4 to TRBJ1-3; no definite D call. The ends were cut back, 8 bases at V and 8 bases at J, with 19 bases in the middle. The CDR3 spans 14 residues. CDR3: CASGILADWDTIYF. CDR3 bases: TGTGCCAGCGGTATCTTAGCCGATTGGGACACCATATATTTT.

This clonotype was observed a handful of times. This chain links TRBV27 with TRBJ2-3, with D perhaps being TRBD1 or TRBD2 (5 bases each). CDR3 length equals 14 residues. The germline V gene has CDR1 MNHEY and CDR2 SMNVEV (reference sequence). Trimming took off 7 bases at V and 6 bases at J, with 17 bases between the two ends. The CDR3 bases are TGTGCCAGCATCCCCCCGGGGCTGTGGGATACGCAGTATTTT. It translates to CASIPPGLWDTQYF.

The CDR3 DNA sequence: TGTGCCAGCAGCTACCGACCAGGACTAGCGGGGGGCGATCAAGAGACCCAGTACTTC. Translated: CASSYRPGLAGGDQETQYF. The chain uses TRBV7-6 and TRBJ2-5, with 14 nucleotides matching TRBD2. Germline V CDR1 and CDR2: SGHVS, FNYEAQ. This CDR3 is built from 19 residues. V trimming: 4 bases; J trimming: 2 bases; junction bases outside the gene matches: 12. Supplemented by reference TRBV7-6 and TRBJ2-5, the full variable domain reads GAGVSQSPRYKVTKRGQDVALRCDPISGHVSLYWYRQALGQGPEFLTYFNYEAQQDKSGLPNDRFSAERPEGSISTLTIQRTEQRDSAMYRCASSYRPGLAGGDQETQYFGPGTRLLVL.